Below, 29 T cell receptor beta chains from the same sample are listed, as sequenced in a study of spatial heterogeneity in lung cancer (dated by TCRdb to the late 2010s). Receptor amplification or capture employed 5' RACE. Data came from a NextSeq 500. TCRdb's own reprocessing of the public reads used fastp at Q25 and MiXCR and kept productive beta chains. Rows matching on CDR3 protein sequence are summarized as one entry with the most common DNA and genes. This sample holds tens of thousands of distinct CDR3 sequences; over 6% were observed only once. The top ten constitute around 15% of the sample. This sample's time point label indicates: sample taken at primary tumor resection. The sequencing here drew on PBMCs, taken at surgery. These receptors all come from a male donor with early-stage non-small cell lung cancer.

This clonotype was recorded at least ten times. The chain combines TRBV15 with TRBJ1-1; weak D call: TRBD1 (6 bases). The CDR3 has 14 residues. V was trimmed by 5 bases and J by 8 bases, leaving 18 bases between them. Germline-derived CDR1 and CDR2 are LNHNV and YYDKDF (reference sequence). CDR3 protein: CATSGGGGTAEAFF. The CDR3 nucleotides are TGTGCCACCAGCGGAGGGGGGGGGACCGCAGAAGCTTTCTTT.

This clonotype has ten or more counts. The chain recombines TRBV12-3 or TRBV12-4 with TRBJ1-4; 7 positions agree with TRBD1. The CDR3 sequence is 15 residues long. Unmatched junction bases numbered 9, after V lost 5 bases and J lost 6 bases. This chain's CDR3 is CASSPKGTAYEKLFF. CDR3 in DNA: TGTGCCAGCAGTCCCAAAGGGACAGCGTATGAAAAACTGTTTTTT.

The J gene is TRBJ2-5, the V gene TRBV7-2; 8 nucleotides agree with TRBD2. The V segment lost 7 bases and the J segment 7 bases; nucleotides outside the gene matches: 11. Germline V gives CDR1 SGHTA, CDR2 FQGNSA. The CDR3 extends over 14 amino acids. CDR3 in DNA: TGTGCCAGCACCTCCGGCGGGGGGACTGTGACCCAGTACTTC. This encodes CASTSGGGTVTQYF.

This clonotype was recorded many times. The rearrangement joins TRBV7-6 to TRBJ2-5; no firm D call. Trimming took 5 bases from V and 0 from J, leaving 1 base between them. The CDR3 spans 11 residues. Looked up from germline, CDR1 is SGHVS and CDR2 is FNYEAQ. The CDR3 region is CASSDQETQYF. The CDR3 DNA reads TGTGCCAGCAGCGACCAAGAGACCCAGTACTTC. Full variable domain (outside the CDR3, taken from reference TRBV7-6 and TRBJ2-5): GAGVSQSPRYKVTKRGQDVALRCDPISGHVSLYWYRQALGQGPEFLTYFNYEAQQDKSGLPNDRFSAERPEGSISTLTIQRTEQRDSAMYRCASSDQETQYFGPGTRLLVL.

The chain couples TRBV18 to TRBJ2-1, with a possible D match to TRBD1 (6 bases). The CDR3 has 16 amino acids. The germline V and J ends were trimmed by 6 bases and 0 bases, with 15 bases remaining between them. Germline V lookup: CDR1 KGHSH, CDR2 LQKENI. In DNA, the CDR3 is TGTGCCAGCTCCCTCAGGGGCGACAGCTCCTACAATGAGCAGTTCTTC. It specifies CASSLRGDSSYNEQFF.

The sample holds many counts of this clonotype. This chain links TRBV7-2 with TRBJ2-1, with TRBD2 matching 12 bases. V lost 5 bases, J lost 7 bases, and 18 bases stayed unmatched. The length of the CDR3 is 19 residues. Germline values: CDR1 SGHTA, CDR2 FQGNSA. The chain's CDR3 is CASSQEALAGGLRLNEQFF. The CDR3 region has the DNA TGTGCCAGCAGCCAGGAAGCGCTAGCGGGGGGGCTTCGGTTAAATGAGCAGTTCTTC.

This clonotype was observed a few times. The V call is TRBV7-8, the J call TRBJ2-3; D gene ambiguous. V lost 1 base, J lost 6 bases, and 11 bases lay in between. This CDR3 contains 14 residues. Per germline, CDR1 SGHVS and CDR2 FQNEAQ. The CDR3 region is CASSLGAPSDTQYF. The CDR3 coding sequence is TGTGCCAGCAGCTTAGGAGCCCCCTCGGATACGCAGTATTTT.

V usage is TRBV12-3 or TRBV12-4 and J usage is TRBJ1-1; D unclear. V was shortened by 3 bases and J by 9 bases, with 17 bases between the two germline ends. The CDR3 length is 14 residues. This chain's CDR3 is CASSFKADRYKAFF. For the CDR3, the DNA is TGTGCCAGCAGTTTTAAGGCGGACCGCTATAAAGCTTTCTTT.

The chain uses TRBV7-2 and TRBJ2-5; D is unclear. The length of the CDR3 is 14 residues. Germline assignment: CDR1 SGHTA and CDR2 FQGNSA. With 2 bases removed from V and 5 bases from J, the gap between germline ends came to 12 bases. Here the CDR3 reads CASSLRPTRETQYF. DNA of the CDR3: TGTGCCAGCAGCTTACGGCCCACTCGGGAGACCCAGTACTTC.

In this sample, this clonotype turned up a few times. The genes are TRBV3-1 and TRBJ2-1; D may be TRBD1 (6 bases). The CDR3 loop spans 13 amino acids. Germline V lookup: CDR1 LGHDT, CDR2 YNNKEL (reference sequence). Trimming removed 6 bases from V and 8 bases from J, with 14 bases in between. The CDR3 protein is CASSLQGRYEQFF. DNA for the CDR3: TGTGCCAGCAGTCTACAGGGACGGTATGAGCAGTTCTTC.

This chain uses TRBV5-1 with TRBJ2-7; 7 bases line up with TRBD1. The germline V gene has CDR1 SGHRS and CDR2 YFSETQ. The CDR3 contains 18 residues. V dropped 0 bases and J dropped 3; count of bases not matched to a gene: 15. The CDR3, as DNA: TGCGCCAGCAGCTTGGCTATAGGGCCAGGGGGTAACCTCTACGAGCAGTACTTC. It is translated as CASSLAIGPGGNLYEQYF.

This clonotype was detected many times. The rearrangement links TRBV5-8 to TRBJ2-1; D ambiguous. Germline V gene sequence: CDR1 SGHTS, CDR2 YDEGEE. Trimming left V 3 bases short and J 9 bases short, with 10 bases between. The CDR3 consists of 12 residues. The CDR3 DNA reads TGTGCCAGCAGCTCGCTCTTTGGTGAGCAGTTCTTC. It specifies CASSSLFGEQFF. The variable domain in full, with the rest retrieved from reference TRBV5-8 and TRBJ2-1, is EAGVTQSPTHLIKTRGQQATLRCSPISGHTSVYWYQQALGLGLQFLLWYDEGEERNRGNFPPRFSGRQFPNYSSELNVNALELEDSALYLCASSSLFGEQFFGPGTRLTVL.

This clonotype was recorded at least ten times. This chain links TRBV12-3 or TRBV12-4 with TRBJ2-1; D possibly uses TRBD1 or TRBD2 (5 bases each). V was cut by 6 bases and J by 5 bases, with 8 bases left in between. This CDR3 is built from 12 residues. The CDR3 DNA sequence: TGTGCCAGCAGCGGGACCAACAATGAGCAGTTCTTC. It yields the protein CASSGTNNEQFF.

This clonotype has a count of ten or more. The chain recombines TRBV5-6 with TRBJ1-1, with 8 positions matching TRBD1. CDR1 is SGHDT, CDR2 YYEEEE, per germline. V lost 0 bases to trimming and J lost 5 bases; unmatched junction nucleotides: 3. This CDR3 has 14 residues. The CDR3 region is CASSLGWTGTEAFF. The CDR3 DNA follows: TGTGCCAGCAGCTTGGGTTGGACAGGGACTGAAGCTTTCTTT.

This clonotype was detected a few times. V and J are TRBV12-3 or TRBV12-4 and TRBJ1-2, with 8 bases identical to TRBD1. The V and J ends lost 6 bases and 2 bases, in that order; junction bases with no gene match: 2. The CDR3 is made up of 13 amino acids. CDR3 sequence: CASRGQANYGYTF. CDR3 DNA: TGTGCCAGCAGGGGACAGGCAAACTATGGCTACACCTTC.

This clonotype occurred a few times. V is TRBV20-1 and J is TRBJ1-1; possibly TRBD1 for D (6 bases). Germline V gives CDR1 DFQATT, CDR2 SNEGSKA (reference sequence). The ends were cut back, 5 bases at V and 3 bases at J, with 13 bases in the middle. This CDR3 is 13 amino acids long. CDR3 sequence: CSAPKGGYTEAFF. The CDR3 DNA is TGCAGTGCTCCCAAGGGGGGCTACACTGAAGCTTTCTTT.

In its sample, this clonotype was seen many times. The chain joins TRBV2 to TRBJ2-2; D is unresolved. Germline CDR1 is SNHLY and CDR2 is FYNNEI. CDR3 length equals 13 residues. The V end was cut by 5 bases, the J end by 11 bases, with 15 bases between. CDR3 region: CASSKEQILELFF. The CDR3 DNA reads TGTGCCAGCAGTAAGGAACAGATTTTAGAGCTGTTTTTT.

This clonotype was recorded a few times. This chain links TRBV2 with TRBJ2-5; no firm D call. The V gene lost 7 bases and the J gene lost 2 bases, with 11 bases spanning the gap. The CDR3 contains 13 residues. Germline CDR1 is SNHLY and CDR2 is FYNNEI. In DNA form, the CDR3 reads TGTGCCAGCAACGTGGACGGACAAGAGACCCAGTACTTC. Translating it yields CASNVDGQETQYF.

This clonotype was recorded a few times. This rearrangement joins TRBV19 to TRBJ1-4; the D is unclear. The length of the CDR3 is 14 residues. The germline CDR1 and CDR2 sequences are LNHDA and SQIVND (reference sequence). V lost 7 bases to trimming and J lost 8 bases, with 17 bases between them. Here the CDR3 DNA reads TGTGCCAGTAACGAGGCGACCCGCTTCGAAAAACTGTTTTTT. Translation gives CASNEATRFEKLFF. The full variable domain, with the rest looked up from reference TRBV19 and TRBJ1-4, is DGGITQSPKYLFRKEGQNVTLSCEQNLNHDAMYWYRQDPGQGLRLIYYSQIVNDFQKGDIAEGYSVSREKKESFPLTVTSAQKNPTAFYLCASNEATRFEKLFFGSGTQLSVL.

There are a few counts of this clonotype. The CDR3 protein is CASSPIRYNEQFF. For the CDR3, the DNA is TGTGCCAGCTCCCCCATCCGATACAATGAGCAGTTCTTC. The J gene is TRBJ2-1, the V gene TRBV18, with D uncertain. The germline V gene has CDR1 KGHSH and CDR2 LQKENI. Trimming took 6 bases from V and 4 from J, leaving 10 bases between them. CDR3 length equals 13 residues.

Written as DNA, the CDR3 is TGTGCCAGCAGGGAACTAGGTAACAATGAGCAGTTCTTC. This codes for CASRELGNNEQFF. The V gene is TRBV6-2 or TRBV6-3, the J gene TRBJ2-1, with a tentative D call TRBD2 (5 bases). Per the germline V gene, CDR1 is MNHEY and CDR2 is SVGEGT. Trimming took off 6 bases at V and 5 bases at J, with 11 bases between the two ends. The CDR3 is made up of 13 amino acids.

The table lists this clonotype with a few counts. The chain links TRBV5-4 to TRBJ2-1; TRBD2 is a possible D gene (5 bases). The germline CDR1 and CDR2 sequences are SGHNT and YYREEE (reference sequence). Between the trimmed V and J ends, which lost 6 bases and 6 bases, there was a span of 16 bases. The CDR3 loop spans 14 amino acids. CDR3 coding DNA: TGTGCCAGCAACCCTAGCTTAGAGGTCAATGAGCAGTTCTTC. Protein product: CASNPSLEVNEQFF.

In its sample, this clonotype was seen many times. The chain recombines TRBV12-3 or TRBV12-4 with TRBJ2-2, with D possibly called TRBD1 or TRBD2 (5 bases each). The V end was cut by 3 bases, the J end by 6 bases, with 11 bases between. The CDR3 consists of 14 residues. The CDR3 DNA reads as TGTGCCAGCAGTTTCCGCCAGGGACCCGGGGAGCTGTTTTTT. This translates into CASSFRQGPGELFF.

This clonotype was detected a few times. The chain recombines TRBV11-2 with TRBJ2-1, with D perhaps TRBD1 or TRBD2 (5 bases each). The germline V and J ends were trimmed by 5 bases and 13 bases, with 15 bases remaining between them. There are 12 residues in the CDR3. Per germline, CDR1 SGHAT and CDR2 FQNNGV. The CDR3 sequence is CASSPGDPEQFF. As DNA, the CDR3 is TGTGCCAGCAGCCCTGGGGACCCGGAACAGTTCTTC.

Many counts were recorded for this clonotype. CDR3 DNA sequence: TGTGCCAGCACCTTAATCCCGGGACAGGGGAACTATGGCTACACCTTC. Translated: CASTLIPGQGNYGYTF. This chain links TRBV28 with TRBJ1-2, with TRBD1 matching 10 bases. Germline loops: CDR1 MDHEN, CDR2 SYDVKM. The CDR3 covers 16 residues. V trimming: 7 bases; J trimming: 2 bases; junction bases outside the gene matches: 10.

This clonotype has at least ten counts. The CDR3 loop reads CASSPPSGELFF. The CDR3 region has the DNA TGTGCCAGCAGCCCCCCGAGCGGGGAGCTGTTTTTT. This sequence joins TRBV7-3 and TRBJ2-2; D is uncertain. CDR1 is SGHTA, CDR2 FQGTGA, per germline. The CDR3 length is 12 residues. Trimming removed 5 bases from V and 7 bases from J, with 8 bases in between.

This chain uses TRBV18 with TRBJ2-7; TRBD2 is a possible D gene (5 bases). Germline lookup yields CDR1 KGHSH and CDR2 LQKENI. This CDR3 region has 13 residues. V was pared by 2 bases and J by 0 bases, with 5 bases between. The CDR3 loop reads CASSPGSSYEQYF. In DNA, the CDR3 is TGTGCCAGCTCACCAGGGAGCTCCTACGAGCAGTACTTC.

The genes are TRBV6-5 and TRBJ2-4; the D gene could be TRBD1 or TRBD2 (5 bases each). V was trimmed by 4 bases and J by 10 bases, leaving 17 bases between them. Per the germline V gene, CDR1 is MNHEY and CDR2 is SVGAGI. The CDR3 extends over 14 amino acids. In nucleotides, the CDR3 is TGTGCCAGCAGTTCCTCTGGGACCCGCGATATTCAGTACTTC. It is translated as CASSSSGTRDIQYF.

This clonotype was seen repeatedly, ten times or more. The CDR3 reads CASSIGGSQGPPYEQYV. Here the CDR3 DNA reads TGTGCCAGCAGCATAGGTGGATCGCAGGGACCACCTTACGAGCAGTACGTC. V is TRBV7-8 and J is TRBJ2-7; D might be TRBD1 or TRBD2, each matching 5 bases. V was shortened by 5 bases and J by 4 bases, with 24 bases between the two germline ends. The CDR3 sequence is 17 residues long. Germline-derived CDR1 and CDR2 are SGHVS and FQNEAQ.